This is a list of T cell receptor beta chains from one sample in a study of cytomegalovirus exposure and HLA in healthy donors. Method: immunoSEQ multiplex PCR; TCRdb's copy keeps in-frame clones and lacks some. Among 150,000 to 200,000 clones listed, around 73% were seen once. The sample taken for sequencing was PBMCs. The receptors shown here come from a male donor in good health and CMV-seronegative. The CDR3 runs from the conserved cysteine through the conserved F or W. D genes are given only for firm matches. Size is stated for part of the rows, as once, few or many counts, or as a class when the clone is expanded.

J | V | size | D | DNA | CDR3
TRBJ1-1 | TRBV10-3 | NA | TRBD1 | TGTGCCATCAGTGACACAGGGGGAGTCATGAACACTGAAGCTTTCTTT | CAISDTGGVMNTEAFF
TRBJ1-5 | TRBV2 | once | NA | TGTGCCAGCAGTGAAGAGGAGCATCAGCCCCAGCATTTT | CASSEEEHQPQHF
TRBJ2-1 | TRBV6-6 | NA | TRBD2 | TGTGCCAGCAGTCCCAAGACTAGCGGGTACAATGAGCAGTTCTTC | CASSPKTSGYNEQFF
TRBJ2-3 | TRBV2 | NA | TRBD2 | TGTGCCAGCAGTGACCCTAGCGGGAAGACAGATACGCAGTATTTT | CASSDPSGKTDTQYF
TRBJ1-1 | TRBV10-2 | NA | TRBD1 | TGCGCCAGCTCGCCCCCGGGACAGGGAATAGCTTTCTTT | CASSPPGQGIAFF
TRBJ2-5 | TRBV19 | NA | NA | TGTGCCAGTAGGGGAGTACAGGGAGAGACCCAGTACTTC | CASRGVQGETQYF
TRBJ1-5 | TRBV7-9 | NA | NA | TGTGCCAGCAGCTTAGTATCGGGTCGTCGGGGATATCAGCCCCAGCATTTT | CASSLVSGRRGYQPQHF
TRBJ2-5 | TRBV19 | once | TRBD1 | TGTGCCAGTAGTGCAAAGAACCGCCGGACAGGGGTTGAAGAGACCCAGTACTTC | CASSAKNRRTGVEETQYF
TRBJ2-5 | TRBV9 | NA | NA | TGTGCCAGCAGCGTGGAGACAGCCCCCGGTGGGACCCAGTACTTC | CASSVETAPGGTQYF
TRBJ1-1 | TRBV7-2 | NA | TRBD1 | TGTGCCAGCAGGCGGGACAGGGGGGAAAACACTGAAGCTTTCTTT | CASRRDRGENTEAFF
TRBJ2-4 | TRBV5-8 | NA | TRBD2 | TGTGCCAGCATCCCTCGGGGGGGGACCAAAAACATTCAGTACTTC | CASIPRGGTKNIQYF
TRBJ2-7 | TRBV18 | few | TRBD1 | TGTGCCAGCTCACGGGACAGCTACGAGCAGTACTTC | CASSRDSYEQYF
TRBJ2-5 | TRBV29-1 | NA | NA | TGCAGCGTTGGATTGACTAGTATCGAGACCCAGTACTTC | CSVGLTSIETQYF
TRBJ1-5 | TRBV5-4 | NA | NA | TGTGCCAGCAGCTTGCAGGGATCCAATCAGCCCCAGCATTTT | CASSLQGSNQPQHF
TRBJ2-1 | TRBV7-9 | NA | NA | TGTGCCAGCAGCTTCTTGTCCTACAATGAGCAGTTCTTC | CASSFLSYNEQFF
TRBJ2-5 | TRBV5-1 | NA | NA | TGCGCCAGCAGCTCGTCCTATGCGGGGAGTCAAGAGACCCAGTACTTC | CASSSSYAGSQETQYF
TRBJ1-5 | TRBV19 | NA | NA | TGTGCCAGTAGTATAGATCTGGACAGCTATCAGCCCCAGCATTTT | CASSIDLDSYQPQHF
TRBJ2-1 | TRBV9 | NA | NA | TGTGCCAGCAGCGTAGGAGGCATAGAAGCCAATGAGCAGTTCTTC | CASSVGGIEANEQFF
TRBJ2-7 | TRBV28 | NA | TRBD1 | TGTGCCAGCACGCTGGACAGGGGGCTTTTCTCTGAGCAGTACTTC | CASTLDRGLFSEQYF
TRBJ1-1 | TRBV19 | NA | NA | TGTGCCAGTAGTATTGGCACAGGGTTGGGCACTGAAGCTTTCTTT | CASSIGTGLGTEAFF
TRBJ2-7 | TRBV27 | NA | NA | TGTGCCAGCAGTTTAAGTGTGAGATACGAGCAGTACTTC | CASSLSVRYEQYF
TRBJ2-7 | TRBV7-2 | NA | TRBD2 | TGTGCCAGCAGCTTAACTAGCGGCTCCCAGCAGTACTTC | CASSLTSGSQQYF
TRBJ1-5 | TRBV7-9 | NA | TRBD1 | TGTGCCAGCAGCGACCGGGACAGTCTAGGCAATCAGCCCCAGCATTTT | CASSDRDSLGNQPQHF
TRBJ2-7 | TRBV18 | NA | TRBD1 | TGTGCCAGCTCACCACTGGGACAGGGGGCGGTCGAGCAGTACTTC | CASSPLGQGAVEQYF
TRBJ1-6 | TRBV27 | NA | TRBD1 | TGTGCCAGCAGTTTACCAGGGGGTGACTCACCCCTCCACTTT | CASSLPGGDSPLHF
TRBJ2-1 | TRBV7-2 | NA | NA | TGTGCCAGCAGCCCCGAAAGTTACGGGAATGAGCAGTTCTTC | CASSPESYGNEQFF
TRBJ2-4 | TRBV7-2 | NA | TRBD1 | TGTGCCAGCAGCTCCAGGGGGCGCGGAAACATTCAGTACTTC | CASSSRGRGNIQYF
TRBJ1-5 | TRBV4-2 | NA | NA | TGTGCCAGCAGCCGCGGGGGAACCAATCAGCCCCAGCATTTT | CASSRGGTNQPQHF
TRBJ1-2 | TRBV5-1 | once | NA | TGCGCCAGCAGCGATACAGGGTTGCCTAACTATGGCTACACCTTC | CASSDTGLPNYGYTF
TRBJ1-5 | TRBV7-2 | NA | NA | TGTGCCAGCAGCTTGGGAGGGACGGATCAGCCCCAGCATTTT | CASSLGGTDQPQHF
TRBJ1-1 | TRBV18 | few | TRBD1 | TGTGCCAGCTCACCGGAGACAGGGGGCCTGAACACTGAAGCTTTCTTT | CASSPETGGLNTEAFF
TRBJ2-1 | TRBV28 | NA | NA | TGTGCCAGCAGTTACACAGGTAATGAGCAGTTCTTC | CASSYTGNEQFF
TRBJ2-5 | TRBV28 | NA | TRBD1 | TGTGCCAGCAGAGCCCCAGGGGGCCAAGAGACCCAGTACTTC | CASRAPGGQETQYF
TRBJ2-5 | TRBV6-1 | NA | NA | TGTGCCAGCAGTGAATGGAGGGGGGGGAAAGAGACCCAGTACTTC | CASSEWRGGKETQYF
TRBJ2-1 | TRBV30 | NA | NA | TGTGCCTGGAGCCCCTCCCCGGCGGGAGAGCAGTTCTTC | CAWSPSPAGEQFF
TRBJ1-2 | TRBV9 | NA | TRBD1 | TGTGCCAGCAGCCCAACAGGGGGCGATGGCTACACCTTC | CASSPTGGDGYTF
TRBJ2-7 | TRBV7-2 | NA | NA | TGTGCCAGCAGCCCGGACAGAGGCTACGAGCAGTACTTC | CASSPDRGYEQYF
TRBJ2-3 | TRBV27 | NA | NA | TGTGCCAGCCGGGACTTGACTAGCACAGATACGCAGTATTTT | CASRDLTSTDTQYF
TRBJ1-3 | TRBV28 | NA | TRBD1 | TGTGCCAGCAGTCTGACAGGGGGAAGTGGAAACACCATATATTTT | CASSLTGGSGNTIYF
TRBJ2-1 | TRBV29-1 | few | TRBD2 | TGCAGCGTCCCGACTAGCGGGAGGGCGGTAAGCTCCTACAATGAGCAGTTCTTC | CSVPTSGRAVSSYNEQFF
TRBJ1-2 | TRBV19 | few | NA | TGTGCCAGTAGTATATCCTCCTTCCGAGGGGGCTACACCTTC | CASSISSFRGGYTF
TRBJ2-7 | TRBV7-9 | NA | NA | TGTGCCAGCAGCTTATATTCCGAGCAGTACTTC | CASSLYSEQYF
TRBJ2-7 | TRBV6-1 | NA | TRBD2 | TGTGCCAGCAGTCGGGGACTAGAGCCTTACGAGCAGTACTTC | CASSRGLEPYEQYF
TRBJ2-5 | TRBV6-1 | NA | TRBD2 | TGTGCCAGCAATAAGCGGGGGGCCCAAGAGACCCAGTACTTC | CASNKRGAQETQYF
TRBJ2-4 | TRBV28 | NA | TRBD1 | TGTGCCAGCAGCAAACAGGGGGCTGAAGCCAAAAACATTCAGTACTTC | CASSKQGAEAKNIQYF